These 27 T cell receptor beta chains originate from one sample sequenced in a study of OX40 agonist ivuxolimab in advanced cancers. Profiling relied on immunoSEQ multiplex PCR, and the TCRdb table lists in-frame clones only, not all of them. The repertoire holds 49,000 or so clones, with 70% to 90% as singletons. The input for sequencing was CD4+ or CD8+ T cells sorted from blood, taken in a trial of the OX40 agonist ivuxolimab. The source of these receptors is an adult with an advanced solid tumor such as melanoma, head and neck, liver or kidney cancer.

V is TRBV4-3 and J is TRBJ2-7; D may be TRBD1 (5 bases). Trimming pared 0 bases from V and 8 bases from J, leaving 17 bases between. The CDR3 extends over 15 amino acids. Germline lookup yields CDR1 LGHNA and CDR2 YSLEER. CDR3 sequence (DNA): TGCGCCAGCAGCCAAGAACTCACGGTGGTGGACAAGCAGTACTTC. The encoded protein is CASSQELTVVDKQYF.

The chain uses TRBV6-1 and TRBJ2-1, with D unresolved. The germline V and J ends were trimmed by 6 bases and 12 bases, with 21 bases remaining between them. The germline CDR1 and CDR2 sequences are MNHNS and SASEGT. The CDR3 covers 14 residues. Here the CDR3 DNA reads TGTGCCAGCAGGGTCGATGGTTCCAAGACGGCGCAGTTCTTC. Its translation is CASRVDGSKTAQFF.

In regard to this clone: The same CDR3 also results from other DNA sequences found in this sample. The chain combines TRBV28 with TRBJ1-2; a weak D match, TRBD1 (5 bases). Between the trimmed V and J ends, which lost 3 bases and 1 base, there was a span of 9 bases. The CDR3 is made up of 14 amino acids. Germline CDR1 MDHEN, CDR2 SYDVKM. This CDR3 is CASSLGQGNYGYTF. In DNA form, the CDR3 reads TGTGCCAGCAGTTTGGGTCAGGGTAACTATGGCTACACCTTC.

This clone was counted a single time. CDR3 in amino acids: CASSLALETQYF. CDR3 DNA sequence: TGCGCCAGCAGCTTGGCTCTGGAGACCCAGTACTTC. The chain recombines TRBV5-1 with TRBJ2-5; D remains ambiguous. The germline V gene encodes CDR1 SGHRS and CDR2 YFSETQ. The V gene lost 0 bases and the J gene lost 5 bases, with 5 bases spanning the gap. CDR3 length: 12 amino acids.

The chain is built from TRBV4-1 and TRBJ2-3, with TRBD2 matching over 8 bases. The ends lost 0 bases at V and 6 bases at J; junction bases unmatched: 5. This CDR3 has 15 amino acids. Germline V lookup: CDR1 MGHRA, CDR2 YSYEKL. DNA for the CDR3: TGCGCCAGCAGCCAAGATCGAGCGGGAGCGGATACGCAGTATTTT. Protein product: CASSQDRAGADTQYF.

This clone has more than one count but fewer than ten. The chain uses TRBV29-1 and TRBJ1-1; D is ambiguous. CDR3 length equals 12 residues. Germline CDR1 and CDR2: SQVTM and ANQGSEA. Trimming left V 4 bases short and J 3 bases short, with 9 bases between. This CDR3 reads CSVVKLDTEAFF. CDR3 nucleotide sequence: TGCAGCGTTGTAAAGCTGGACACTGAAGCTTTCTTT.

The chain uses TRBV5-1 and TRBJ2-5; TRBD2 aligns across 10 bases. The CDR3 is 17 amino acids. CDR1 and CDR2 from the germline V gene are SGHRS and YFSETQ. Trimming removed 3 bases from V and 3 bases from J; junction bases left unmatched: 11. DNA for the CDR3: TGCGCCAGCAGCTCCGGGACTAGCGCCAATAGAGAAGAGACCCAGTACTTC. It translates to CASSSGTSANREETQYF.

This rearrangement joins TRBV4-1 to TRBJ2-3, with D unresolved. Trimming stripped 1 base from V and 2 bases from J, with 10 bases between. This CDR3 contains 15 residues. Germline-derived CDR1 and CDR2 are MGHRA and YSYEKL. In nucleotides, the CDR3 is TGCGCCAGCAGCCAAGGCCTAGGCCTCACAGATACGCAGTATTTT. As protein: CASSQGLGLTDTQYF.

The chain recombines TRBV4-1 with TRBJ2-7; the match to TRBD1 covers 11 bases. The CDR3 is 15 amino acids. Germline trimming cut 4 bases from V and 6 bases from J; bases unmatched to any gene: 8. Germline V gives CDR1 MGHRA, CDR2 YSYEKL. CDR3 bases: TGCGCCAGCAGCCTAGATAGGACAGGGGGCCGCGAGCAGTACTTC. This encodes CASSLDRTGGREQYF.

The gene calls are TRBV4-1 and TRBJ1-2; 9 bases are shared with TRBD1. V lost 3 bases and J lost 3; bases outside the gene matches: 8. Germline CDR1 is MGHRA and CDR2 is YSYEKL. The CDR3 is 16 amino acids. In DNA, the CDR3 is TGCGCCAGCAGCCACCTCGGACAGGGGAGATACTATGGCTACACCTTC. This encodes CASSHLGQGRYYGYTF.

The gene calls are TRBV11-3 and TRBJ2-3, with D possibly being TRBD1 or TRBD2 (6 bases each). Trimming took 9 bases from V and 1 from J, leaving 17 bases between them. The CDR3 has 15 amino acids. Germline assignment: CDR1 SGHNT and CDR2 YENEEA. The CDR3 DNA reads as TGTGCCAGAGGGGGAGGAGGGAGACGCACAGATACGCAGTATTTT. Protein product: CARGGGGRRTDTQYF. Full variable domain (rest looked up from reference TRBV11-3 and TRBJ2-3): EAGVVQSPRYKIIEKKQPVAFWCNPISGHNTLYWYLQNLGQGPELLIRYENEEAVDDSQLPKDRFSAERLKGVDSTLKIQPAELGDSAVYLCARGGGGRRTDTQYFGPGTRLTVL.

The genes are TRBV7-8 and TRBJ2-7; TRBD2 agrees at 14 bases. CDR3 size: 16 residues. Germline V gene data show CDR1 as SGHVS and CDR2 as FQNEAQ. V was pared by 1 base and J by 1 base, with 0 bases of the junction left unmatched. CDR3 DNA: TGTGCCAGCAGCTTAGGGACTAGCGGGGGGTCCTACGAGCAGTACTTC. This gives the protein CASSLGTSGGSYEQYF.

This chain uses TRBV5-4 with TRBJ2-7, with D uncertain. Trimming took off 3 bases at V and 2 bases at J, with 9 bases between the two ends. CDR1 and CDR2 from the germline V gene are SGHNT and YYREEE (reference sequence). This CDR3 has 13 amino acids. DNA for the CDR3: TGTGCCAGCAGCTCCCAGATGACCTACGAGCAGTACTTC. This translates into CASSSQMTYEQYF.

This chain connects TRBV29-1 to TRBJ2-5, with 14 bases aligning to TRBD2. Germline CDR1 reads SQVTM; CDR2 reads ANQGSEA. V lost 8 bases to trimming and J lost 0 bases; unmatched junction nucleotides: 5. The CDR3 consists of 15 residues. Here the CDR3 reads CSIRLAGGNQETQYF. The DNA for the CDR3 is TGCAGCATTAGACTAGCGGGGGGGAACCAAGAGACCCAGTACTTC.

CDR3 bases: TGTGCCAGCAGTTACAAAACCGGGGAGCTGTTTTTT. Amino acids: CASSYKTGELFF. The chain employs TRBV6-5 and TRBJ2-2; D unclear. The V and J ends lost 2 bases and 5 bases respectively, with 3 bases between them. The CDR3 has 12 residues. Germline loops: CDR1 MNHEY, CDR2 SVGAGI.

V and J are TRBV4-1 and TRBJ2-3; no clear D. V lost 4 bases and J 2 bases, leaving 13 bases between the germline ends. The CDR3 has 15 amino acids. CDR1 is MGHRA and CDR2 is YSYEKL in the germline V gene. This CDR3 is CASSPIESFTDTQYF. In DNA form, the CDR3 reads TGCGCCAGCAGCCCAATTGAAAGTTTCACAGATACGCAGTATTTT.

The CDR3 loop reads CASSGGAGEQYF. The CDR3 DNA reads as TGTGCCAGCAGCGGGGGCGCGGGCGAGCAGTACTTC. The rearrangement joins TRBV9 to TRBJ2-7, with D perhaps being TRBD1 or TRBD2 (5 bases each). Germline lookup yields CDR1 SGDLS and CDR2 YYNGEE. This CDR3 has 12 amino acids. V lost 3 bases to trimming and J lost 6 bases, with 10 bases between them.

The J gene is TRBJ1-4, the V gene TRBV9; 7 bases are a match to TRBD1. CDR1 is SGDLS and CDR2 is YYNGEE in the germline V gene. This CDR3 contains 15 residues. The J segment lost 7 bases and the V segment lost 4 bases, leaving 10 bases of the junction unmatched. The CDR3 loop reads CASSPGTDMGEKLFF. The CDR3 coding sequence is TGTGCCAGCAGCCCAGGGACAGACATGGGTGAAAAACTGTTTTTT.

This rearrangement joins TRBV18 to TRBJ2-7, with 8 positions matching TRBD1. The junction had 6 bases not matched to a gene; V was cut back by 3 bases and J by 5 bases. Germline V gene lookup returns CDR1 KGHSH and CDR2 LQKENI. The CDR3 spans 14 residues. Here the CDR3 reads CASSPSTGANEQYF. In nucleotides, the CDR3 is TGTGCCAGCTCACCGTCGACAGGGGCCAACGAGCAGTACTTC.

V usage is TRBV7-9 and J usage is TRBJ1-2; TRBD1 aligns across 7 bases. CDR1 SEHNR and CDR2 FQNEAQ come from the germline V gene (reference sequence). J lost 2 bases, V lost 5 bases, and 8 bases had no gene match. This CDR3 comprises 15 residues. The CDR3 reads CASSPDRETNYGYTF. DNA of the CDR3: TGTGCCAGCAGCCCCGACAGGGAGACCAACTATGGCTACACCTTC.

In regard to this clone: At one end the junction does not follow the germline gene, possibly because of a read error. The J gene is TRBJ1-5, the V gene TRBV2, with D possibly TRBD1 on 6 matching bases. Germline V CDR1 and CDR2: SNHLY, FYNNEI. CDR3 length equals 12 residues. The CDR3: CAGRGSNQPQHF. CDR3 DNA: TGTGCCGGCAGGGGTAGCAATCAGCCCCAGCATTTT.

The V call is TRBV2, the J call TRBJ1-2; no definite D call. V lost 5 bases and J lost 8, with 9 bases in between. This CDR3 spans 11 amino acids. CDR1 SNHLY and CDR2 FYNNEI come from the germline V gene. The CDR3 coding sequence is TGTGCCAGCAGTTTAGACATCGGCTACACCTTC. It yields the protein CASSLDIGYTF.

The DNA of the CDR3 is TGTGCCAGCAGTTCCGGGACAGGGAATCAGCCCCAGCATTTT. It codes for CASSSGTGNQPQHF. V is TRBV5-8 and J is TRBJ1-5, with 9 bases lining up with TRBD1. There are 14 residues in the CDR3. V lost 5 bases, J lost 4 bases, and 4 bases stayed unmatched. Germline V gene sequence: CDR1 SGHTS, CDR2 YDEGEE.

The CDR3 region has the DNA TGTGCCAGCAGCGAGGACCCGGGAGACACCGGGGAGCTGTTTTTT. Its protein product is CASSEDPGDTGELFF. The chain employs TRBV6-4 and TRBJ2-2; D perhaps matches TRBD2 (6 bases). This CDR3 is 15 amino acids long. Between the trimmed V and J ends, which lost 6 bases and 3 bases, there was a span of 14 bases. Germline values: CDR1 MRHNA, CDR2 SNTAGT.

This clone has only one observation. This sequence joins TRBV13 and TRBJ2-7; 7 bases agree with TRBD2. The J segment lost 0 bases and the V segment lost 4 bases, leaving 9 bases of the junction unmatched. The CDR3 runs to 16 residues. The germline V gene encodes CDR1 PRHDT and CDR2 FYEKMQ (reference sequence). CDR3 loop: CASSWRGSGNSYEQYF. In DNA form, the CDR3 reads TGTGCCAGCAGCTGGCGGGGGAGCGGGAACTCCTACGAGCAGTACTTC.

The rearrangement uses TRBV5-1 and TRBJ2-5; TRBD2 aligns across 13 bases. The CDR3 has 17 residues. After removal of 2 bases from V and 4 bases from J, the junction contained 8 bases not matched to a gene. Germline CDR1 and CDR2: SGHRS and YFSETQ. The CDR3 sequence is CASSFGTSGVGGETQYF. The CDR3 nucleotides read TGCGCCAGCAGCTTCGGGACTAGCGGGGTAGGGGGAGAGACCCAGTACTTC.

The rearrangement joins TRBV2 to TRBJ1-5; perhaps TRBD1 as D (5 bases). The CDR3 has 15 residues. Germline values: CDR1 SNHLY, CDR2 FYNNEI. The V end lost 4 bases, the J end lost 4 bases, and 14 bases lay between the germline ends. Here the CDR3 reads CASSGDPRANQPQHF. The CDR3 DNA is TGTGCCAGCAGTGGGGACCCCAGGGCAAATCAGCCCCAGCATTTT.